A selection of T cell receptor beta chains follows, all from one sample in a study of T cell responses to AZD1222 COVID-19 vaccine. The table came from immunoSEQ multiplex PCR; TCRdb's copy has only in-frame clones and leaves some out. This sample has some 120,000 clones; 75% to 95% occur once, and the top ten carry around 3.8%. The specimen was peripheral blood, collected 28 days after the second dose of the MenACWY control vaccine. These receptors all stem from an adult who received the MenACWY meningococcal vaccine as a control. Both conserved end residues are part of each CDR3. D genes are given only for firm matches. Clone size is not always given. Where it is, it says once, few, many or a class for expanded clones.

v_gene	d_gene	abundance	j_gene	CDR3aa	CDR3nt
TRBV7-3	TRBD1	-	TRBJ2-1	CASSTSDRLHNEQFF	TGTGCCAGCAGCACGTCGGACAGGCTTCACAATGAGCAGTTCTTC
TRBV5-4	TRBD2	-	TRBJ2-3	CASSRWYGGGARVDTQYF	TGTGCCAGCAGCCGGTGGTATGGCGGGGGGGCCCGCGTAGATACGCAGTATTTT
TRBV3-1/TRBV3-2	TRBD2	-	TRBJ2-1	CASSQEALAGTTYNEQFF	TGTGCCAGCAGCCAAGAGGCGCTAGCGGGAACAACCTACAATGAGCAGTTCTTC
TRBV4-3	TRBD2	once	TRBJ2-1	CASSQQGAGGHRDEQFF	TGCGCCAGCAGCCAACAAGGGGCGGGGGGCCACCGGGATGAGCAGTTCTTC
TRBV18	-	-	TRBJ1-3	CASSPPGDSGNTIYF	TGTGCCAGCTCACCACCGGGAGACTCTGGAAACACCATATATTTT
TRBV28	-	-	TRBJ2-4	CASSSKFYGARRINIQYF	TGTGCCAGCAGTTCTAAGTTCTACGGTGCTAGAAGAATAAACATTCAGTACTTC
TRBV3-1/TRBV3-2	TRBD2	-	TRBJ2-7	CASSQGSGSRFFEQYF	TGTGCCAGCAGCCAAGGAAGCGGGAGTCGGTTCTTCGAGCAGTACTTC
TRBV7-2	-	once	TRBJ1-2	CASSLSGSNYGYTF	TGTGCCAGCAGCTTATCGGGCTCCAACTATGGCTACACCTTC
TRBV6-5	-	-	TRBJ2-7	CASRPSVSTYEQYF	TGTGCCAGCAGGCCTTCGGTGAGCACCTACGAGCAGTACTTC
TRBV24-1	TRBD2	-	TRBJ2-3	CATSDEREVSDTQYF	TGTGCCACCAGTGATGAGCGGGAGGTTTCAGATACGCAGTATTTT